The clone carrying this T cell receptor beta chain was seen repeatedly, ten times or more. This sample stems from a study of T cells after yellow fever vaccination. MiXCR, applied by TCRdb to the 5' RACE reads, yields one record per CDR3 protein. The sample includes about 50,000 distinct CDR3 sequences, 7.4% of them seen just once. The TCR sequence derives from a man aged 18 to 29 who received the YFV17D yellow fever vaccine. This material consisted of CD8+ T cells sorted from PBMCs, taken roughly 14 days after the first yellow fever vaccination.

CDR3 bases: TGTGCCAGCAGCAACTGGGAACTAGAGGTTCACGAGCAGTACGTC. Protein product: CASSNWELEVHEQYV. V and J are TRBV21-1 and TRBJ2-7; TRBD2 is the table's D call, not checked against the DNA. TRBV21-1 constitutes a pseudogene. The CDR3 spans 15 residues.